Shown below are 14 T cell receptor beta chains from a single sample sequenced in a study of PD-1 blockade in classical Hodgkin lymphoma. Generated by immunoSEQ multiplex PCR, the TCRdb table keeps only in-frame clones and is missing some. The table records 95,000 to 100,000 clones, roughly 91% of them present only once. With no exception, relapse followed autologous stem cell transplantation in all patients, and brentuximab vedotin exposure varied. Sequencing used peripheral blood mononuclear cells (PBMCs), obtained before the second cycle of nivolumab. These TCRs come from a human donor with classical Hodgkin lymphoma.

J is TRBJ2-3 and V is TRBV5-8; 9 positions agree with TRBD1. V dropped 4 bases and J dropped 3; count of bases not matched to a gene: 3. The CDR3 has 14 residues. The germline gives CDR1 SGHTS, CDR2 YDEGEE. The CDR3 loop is CASSAGQGTDTQYF. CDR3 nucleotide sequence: TGTGCCAGCAGCGCGGGACAGGGAACAGATACGCAGTATTTT.

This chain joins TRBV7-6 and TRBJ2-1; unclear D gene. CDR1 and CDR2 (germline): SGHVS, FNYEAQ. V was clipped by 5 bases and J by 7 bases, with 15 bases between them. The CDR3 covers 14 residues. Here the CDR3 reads CASSLLSPANEQFF. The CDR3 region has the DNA TGTGCCAGCAGCCTTCTTTCCCCGGCGAATGAGCAGTTCTTC.

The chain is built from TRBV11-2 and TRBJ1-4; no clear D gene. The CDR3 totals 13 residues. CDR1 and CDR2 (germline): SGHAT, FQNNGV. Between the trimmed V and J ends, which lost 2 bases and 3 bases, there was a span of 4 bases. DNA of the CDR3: TGTGCCAGCAGCTTACTGGCTAATGAAAAACTGTTTTTT. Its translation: CASSLLANEKLFF.

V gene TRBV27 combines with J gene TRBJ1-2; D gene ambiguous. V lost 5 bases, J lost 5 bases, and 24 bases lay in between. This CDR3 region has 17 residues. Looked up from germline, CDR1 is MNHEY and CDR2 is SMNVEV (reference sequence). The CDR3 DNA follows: TGTGCCAGCAGTCCCCTGGGAGCGACCGGGAGGGTGTATGGCTACACCTTC. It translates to CASSPLGATGRVYGYTF.

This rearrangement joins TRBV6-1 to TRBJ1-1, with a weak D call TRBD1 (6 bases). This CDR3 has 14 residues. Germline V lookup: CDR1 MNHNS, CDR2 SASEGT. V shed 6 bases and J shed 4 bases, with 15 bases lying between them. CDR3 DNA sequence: TGTGCCAGCAGGGGGGGGGCAGTTGCCACTGAAGCTTTCTTT. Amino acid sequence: CASRGGAVATEAFF.

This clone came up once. The CDR3 DNA follows: TGTGCCAGCTCTCCCGACAGGGTTAATGAAAAACTGTTTTTT. Translation: CASSPDRVNEKLFF. The chain carries TRBV18 and TRBJ1-4, with 7 bases that match TRBD1. The germline CDR1 and CDR2 sequences are KGHSH and LQKENI. V was pared by 6 bases and J by 4 bases, with 5 bases of the junction left unmatched. This CDR3 comprises 14 residues. The complete variable domain, with remaining parts taken from reference TRBV18 and TRBJ1-4, reads NAGVMQNPRHLVRRRGQEARLRCSPMKGHSHVYWYRQLPEEGLKFMVYLQKENIIDESGMPKERFSAEFPKEGPSILRIQQVVRGDSAAYFCASSPDRVNEKLFFGSGTQLSVL.

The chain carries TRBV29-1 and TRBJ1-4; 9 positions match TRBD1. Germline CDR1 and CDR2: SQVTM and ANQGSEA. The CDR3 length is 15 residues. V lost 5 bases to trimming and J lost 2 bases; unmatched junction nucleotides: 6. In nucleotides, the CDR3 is TGCAGCGTTCTCACAGGGGGCGCGACTAATGAAAAACTGTTTTTT. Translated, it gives CSVLTGGATNEKLFF.

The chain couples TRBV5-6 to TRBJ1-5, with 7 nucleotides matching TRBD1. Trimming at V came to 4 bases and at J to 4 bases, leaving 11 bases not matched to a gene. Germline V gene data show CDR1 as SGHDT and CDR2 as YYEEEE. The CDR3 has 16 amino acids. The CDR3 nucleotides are TGTGCCAGCAGCCTGACGACAGGGATGGGAAATCAGCCCCAGCATTTT. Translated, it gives CASSLTTGMGNQPQHF. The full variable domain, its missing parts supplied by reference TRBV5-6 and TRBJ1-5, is DAGVTQSPTHLIKTRGQQVTLRCSPKSGHDTVSWYQQALGQGPQFIFQYYEEEERQRGNFPDRFSGHQFPNYSSELNVNALLLGDSALYLCASSLTTGMGNQPQHFGDGTRLSIL.

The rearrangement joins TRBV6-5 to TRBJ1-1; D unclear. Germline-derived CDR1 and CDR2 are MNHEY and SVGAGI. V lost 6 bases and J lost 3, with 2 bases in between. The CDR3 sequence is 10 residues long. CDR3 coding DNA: TGTGCCAGCAGGGACACTGAAGCTTTCTTT. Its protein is CASRDTEAFF.

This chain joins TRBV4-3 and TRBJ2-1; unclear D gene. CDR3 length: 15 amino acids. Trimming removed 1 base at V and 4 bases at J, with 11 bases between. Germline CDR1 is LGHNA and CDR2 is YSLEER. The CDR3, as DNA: TGCGCCAGCAGCCAAGCCGCTAGAAGTTACAATGAGCAGTTCTTC. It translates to CASSQAARSYNEQFF.

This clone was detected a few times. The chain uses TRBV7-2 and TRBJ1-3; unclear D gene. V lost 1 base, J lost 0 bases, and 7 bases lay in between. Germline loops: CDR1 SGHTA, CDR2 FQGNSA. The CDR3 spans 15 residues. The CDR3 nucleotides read TGTGCCAGCAGCTTAGTTGGCCTCTCTGGAAACACCATATATTTT. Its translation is CASSLVGLSGNTIYF.

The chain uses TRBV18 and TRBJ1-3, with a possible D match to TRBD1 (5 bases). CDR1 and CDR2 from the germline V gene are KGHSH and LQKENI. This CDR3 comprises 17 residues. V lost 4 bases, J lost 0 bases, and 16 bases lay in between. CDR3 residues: CASSLQGGENSGNTIYF. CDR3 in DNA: TGTGCCAGCTCACTTCAGGGAGGGGAAAACTCTGGAAACACCATATATTTT.

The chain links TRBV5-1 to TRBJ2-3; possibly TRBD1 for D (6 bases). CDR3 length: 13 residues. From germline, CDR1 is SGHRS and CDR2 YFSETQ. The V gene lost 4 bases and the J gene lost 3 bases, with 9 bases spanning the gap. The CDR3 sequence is CASSPTGTDTQYF. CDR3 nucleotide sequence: TGCGCCAGCAGCCCCACAGGGACAGATACGCAGTATTTT.

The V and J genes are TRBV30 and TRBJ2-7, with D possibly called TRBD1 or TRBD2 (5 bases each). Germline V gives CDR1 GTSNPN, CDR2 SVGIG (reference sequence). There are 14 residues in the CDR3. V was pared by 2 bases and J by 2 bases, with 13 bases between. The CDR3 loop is CAWSSGTYAYEQYF. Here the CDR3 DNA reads TGTGCCTGGAGTTCCGGGACCTACGCCTACGAGCAGTACTTC.